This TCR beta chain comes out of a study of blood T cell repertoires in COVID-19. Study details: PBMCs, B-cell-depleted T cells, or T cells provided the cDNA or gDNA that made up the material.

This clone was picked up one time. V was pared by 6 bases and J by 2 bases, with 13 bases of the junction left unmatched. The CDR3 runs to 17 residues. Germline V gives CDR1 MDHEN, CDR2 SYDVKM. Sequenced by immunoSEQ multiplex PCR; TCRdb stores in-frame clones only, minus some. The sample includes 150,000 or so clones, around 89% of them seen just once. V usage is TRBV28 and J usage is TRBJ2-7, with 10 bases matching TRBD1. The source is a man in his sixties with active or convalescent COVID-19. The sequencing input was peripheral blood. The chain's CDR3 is CASSQTRRDRGPYEQYF. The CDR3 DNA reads TGTGCCAGCAGCCAAACACGCCGGGACAGGGGTCCCTACGAGCAGTACTTC.